Below, 20 T cell receptor beta chains from the same sample are listed, as sequenced in a study of shared clonotypes between healthy human individuals (dated by TCRdb to about 2020). The method was the immunoSEQ multiplex PCR assay. The table was pulled from immuneACCESS by TCRdb, which kept in-frame rearrangements only. Such tables lose some clones; where checked, under half of the loss comes from unresolved V genes, and the rest has no known cause. This sample comprises 650,000 to 800,000 clones, 92% of them detected only once. 24% of the sample is taken by the ten largest. CD8 naive samples were obtained by positive selection for CCR7 among CD45RO-negative cells, yielding a CD45RA+CCR7+ population from which TemRA cells were excluded. Material: naive CD8+ T cells sorted from blood. Sample cell subset or site, as interpreted from the label and publication: CD45RA+CCR7+. The receptors shown here come from a man aged 25-45 years in good health.

Details on this clone: The identical CDR3 is also encoded by other nucleotide sequences in the sample. The V call is TRBV9, the J call TRBJ2-7; D is perhaps TRBD1 or TRBD2 (5 bases each). This CDR3 has 15 amino acids. V shed 0 bases and J shed 0 bases, with 10 bases lying between them. CDR1 SGDLS and CDR2 YYNGEE come from the germline V gene. CDR3 coding DNA: TGTGCCAGCAGCGTAGAGGGGACCAGCTCCTACGAGCAGTACTTC. It yields the protein CASSVEGTSSYEQYF.

This clone was seen a few times. The chain joins TRBV29-1 to TRBJ2-2; unclear D gene. Germline values: CDR1 SQVTM, CDR2 ANQGSEA. V gave up 6 bases and J gave up 7 bases, with 9 bases separating them. This CDR3 comprises 11 residues. The chain's CDR3 is CSVLLGGELFF. The CDR3, as DNA: TGCAGCGTCCTTTTGGGCGGGGAGCTGTTTTTT.

This chain links TRBV4-1 with TRBJ2-1; the D gene could be TRBD1 or TRBD2 (6 bases each). Per germline, CDR1 MGHRA and CDR2 YSYEKL. The CDR3 loop spans 15 amino acids. Between the trimmed V and J ends, which lost 0 bases and 7 bases, there was a span of 13 bases. CDR3 protein: CASSQDQGTLNEQFF. In nucleotides, the CDR3 is TGCGCCAGCAGCCAAGACCAGGGGACTCTGAATGAGCAGTTCTTC.

The CDR3 here is CASSSTSGKGTDTQYF. The CDR3 DNA reads as TGTGCCAGCAGCTCCACTAGCGGTAAAGGAACAGATACGCAGTATTTT. This sequence joins TRBV11-3 and TRBJ2-3, with 8 bases that match TRBD2. Germline CDR1 is SGHNT and CDR2 is YENEEA. This CDR3 region has 16 residues. With 4 bases clipped from V and 3 bases from J, the junction kept 9 bases outside the gene matches.

CDR3: CASSLSREPYEQYF. DNA for the CDR3: TGCGCCAGCAGCTTGTCCAGGGAGCCCTACGAGCAGTACTTC. The rearrangement links TRBV5-1 to TRBJ2-7; D tentatively fits TRBD1 or TRBD2 (5 bases each). This CDR3 comprises 14 residues. V was shortened by 1 base and J by 2 bases, with 10 bases between the two germline ends. In germline, CDR1 is SGHRS, CDR2 YFSETQ. Using reference TRBV5-1 and TRBJ2-7 for the parts outside the CDR3, the full variable domain is KAGVTQTPRYLIKTRGQQVTLSCSPISGHRSVSWYQQTPGQGLQFLFEYFSETQRNKGNFPGRFSGRQFSNSRSEMNVSTLELGDSALYLCASSLSREPYEQYFGPGTRLTVT.

The chain couples TRBV5-8 to TRBJ2-7; D unresolved. V gave up 6 bases and J gave up 2 bases, with 18 bases separating them. Germline V gene sequence: CDR1 SGHTS, CDR2 YDEGEE. This CDR3 region has 15 residues. As DNA, the CDR3 is TGTGCCAGCATCCCCCCCGGGTATTTTCCCTACGAGCAGTACTTC. Translated, it gives CASIPPGYFPYEQYF.

The chain employs TRBV5-5 and TRBJ2-2; D gene uncertain. CDR3 length: 13 residues. Germline values: CDR1 SGHKS, CDR2 YYEKEE (reference sequence). The V end was cut by 1 base, the J end by 4 bases, with 5 bases between. CDR3 sequence reads: CASSLLSTGELFF. Written as DNA, the CDR3 is TGTGCCAGCAGCTTGTTAAGCACCGGGGAGCTGTTTTTT.

The chain is built from TRBV27 and TRBJ1-5; TRBD1 might be the D (6 bases). With 4 bases removed from V and 1 base from J, the gap between germline ends came to 17 bases. Germline V lookup: CDR1 MNHEY, CDR2 SMNVEV (reference sequence). The CDR3 is 17 residues long. The CDR3 region is CASSYGQPGNSNQPQHF. In DNA, the CDR3 is TGTGCCAGCAGTTACGGACAGCCCGGAAACAGCAATCAGCCCCAGCATTTT.

The chain employs TRBV7-2 and TRBJ2-7; D uncertain. CDR1 is SGHTA, CDR2 FQGNSA, per germline. The V gene lost 5 bases and the J gene lost 3 bases, with 17 bases spanning the gap. This CDR3 is 15 amino acids long. The CDR3 spells CASSPTEARNYEQYF. The CDR3 nucleotides read TGTGCCAGCAGCCCTACTGAAGCGCGAAACTACGAGCAGTACTTC.

This sequence joins TRBV15 and TRBJ2-5; TRBD1 aligns across 7 bases. With V trimmed by 5 bases and J by 2 bases, 11 bases remained unmatched. The CDR3 covers 16 residues. Germline V gene lookup returns CDR1 LNHNV and CDR2 YYDKDF (reference sequence). The CDR3 is CATSGPQGDPQETQYF. CDR3 sequence (DNA): TGTGCCACCAGCGGCCCTCAGGGGGACCCTCAAGAGACCCAGTACTTC.

The J gene is TRBJ2-1, the V gene TRBV2; the D is unclear. The ends were cut back, 3 bases at V and 7 bases at J, with 16 bases in the middle. The CDR3 is 15 residues long. Germline V gene sequence: CDR1 SNHLY, CDR2 FYNNEI. CDR3 in amino acids: CASSDGSNPWNEQFF. For the CDR3, the DNA is TGTGCCAGCAGTGACGGGTCTAACCCCTGGAATGAGCAGTTCTTC. Combining the CDR3 with reference TRBV2 and TRBJ2-1 gives the whole variable domain EPEVTQTPSHQVTQMGQEVILRCVPISNHLYFYWYRQILGQKVEFLVSFYNNEISEKSEIFDDQFSVERPDGSNFTLKIRSTKLEDSAMYFCASSDGSNPWNEQFFGPGTRLTVL.

The count of this clone is one. The same CDR3 arises from other DNA sequences in this sample as well. The chain is built from TRBV27 and TRBJ2-7; 7 bases fit TRBD2. CDR1 MNHEY and CDR2 SMNVEV come from the germline V gene (reference sequence). The CDR3 has 14 amino acids. Trimming cost V 2 bases and J 3 bases; bases outside gene matches: 4. The CDR3 protein is CASSLRGGVYEQYF. The CDR3 nucleotides read TGTGCCAGCAGTTTACGGGGAGGGGTCTACGAGCAGTACTTC.

The chain combines TRBV29-1 with TRBJ2-1; TRBD2 matches 9 bases. CDR3 size: 15 residues. The ends lost 0 bases at V and 4 bases at J; junction bases unmatched: 4. Germline V gene data show CDR1 as SQVTM and CDR2 as ANQGSEA. This CDR3 reads CSVEDVAGVYNEQFF. CDR3 DNA: TGCAGCGTTGAAGATGTAGCGGGAGTTTACAATGAGCAGTTCTTC.

The chain joins TRBV4-1 to TRBJ2-1; TRBD2 matches 10 bases. Germline assignment: CDR1 MGHRA and CDR2 YSYEKL. Trimming at V came to 1 base and at J to 7 bases, leaving 7 bases not matched to a gene. This CDR3 is built from 16 residues. This CDR3 is CASSQGWGLASNEQFF. The CDR3 DNA follows: TGCGCCAGCAGCCAAGGATGGGGACTAGCGTCGAATGAGCAGTTCTTC.

The rearrangement links TRBV7-9 to TRBJ2-5, with 7 positions matching TRBD1. TRBJ2-7 explains the end of the DNA better; the J call may be wrong. Germline V lookup: CDR1 SEHNR, CDR2 FQNEAQ (reference sequence). This CDR3 spans 15 amino acids. The CDR3 nucleotides read TGTGCCAGCAGCCTTGGACAGGCGCCCTCCTACGAGCAGTACTTC. Amino acids: CASSLGQAPSYEQYF.

The chain carries TRBV27 and TRBJ2-1; 7 positions agree with TRBD2. The CDR3 contains 17 residues. After removal of 4 bases from V and 10 bases from J, the junction contained 19 bases not matched to a gene. The germline V gene has CDR1 MNHEY and CDR2 SMNVEV (reference sequence). In nucleotides, the CDR3 is TGTGCCAGCAGTTCACTCAGGTCAGGACTAGGGGCCCTGGAGCAGTTCTTC. It codes for CASSSLRSGLGALEQFF.

Only a few counts were recorded for this clone. V and J are TRBV6-5 and TRBJ1-2; TRBD1 is a possible D gene (5 bases). The CDR3 consists of 13 residues. Trimming shortened V by 0 bases and J by 12 bases, and 14 bases separated the two germline ends. Germline-derived CDR1 and CDR2 are MNHEY and SVGAGI. CDR3 residues: CASSYSAQGEDTF. As DNA, the CDR3 is TGTGCCAGCAGTTACTCCGCGCAGGGTGAGGACACCTTC.

This clone occurred once. V is TRBV27 and J is TRBJ2-2; D not resolved. The ends were cut back, 1 base at V and 1 base at J, with 7 bases in the middle. Germline lookup yields CDR1 MNHEY and CDR2 SMNVEV (reference sequence). The CDR3 has 15 amino acids. The CDR3 DNA sequence: TGTGCCAGCAGTTTATTAGCCCTGAACACCGGGGAGCTGTTTTTT. Translated, it gives CASSLLALNTGELFF.

The chain has TRBV21-1 and TRBJ1-5; the table's TRBD1 call for D was not verified on the DNA. TRBV21-1 is described as a pseudogene. This CDR3 comprises 15 residues. The chain's CDR3 is CASMAPSDSNQPQHF. For the CDR3, the DNA is TGTGCCAGCATGGCCCCCAGTGATAGCAATCAGCCCCAGCATTTT.

V is TRBV27 and J is TRBJ2-1; 9 nucleotides align to TRBD1. The CDR3 contains 16 residues. Germline values: CDR1 MNHEY, CDR2 SMNVEV (reference sequence). J was trimmed by 7 bases and V by 2 bases; bases with no gene match: 9. This CDR3 reads CASSLRDRARTNEQFF. CDR3 in DNA: TGTGCCAGCAGTTTAAGGGACAGGGCAAGAACAAATGAGCAGTTCTTC.